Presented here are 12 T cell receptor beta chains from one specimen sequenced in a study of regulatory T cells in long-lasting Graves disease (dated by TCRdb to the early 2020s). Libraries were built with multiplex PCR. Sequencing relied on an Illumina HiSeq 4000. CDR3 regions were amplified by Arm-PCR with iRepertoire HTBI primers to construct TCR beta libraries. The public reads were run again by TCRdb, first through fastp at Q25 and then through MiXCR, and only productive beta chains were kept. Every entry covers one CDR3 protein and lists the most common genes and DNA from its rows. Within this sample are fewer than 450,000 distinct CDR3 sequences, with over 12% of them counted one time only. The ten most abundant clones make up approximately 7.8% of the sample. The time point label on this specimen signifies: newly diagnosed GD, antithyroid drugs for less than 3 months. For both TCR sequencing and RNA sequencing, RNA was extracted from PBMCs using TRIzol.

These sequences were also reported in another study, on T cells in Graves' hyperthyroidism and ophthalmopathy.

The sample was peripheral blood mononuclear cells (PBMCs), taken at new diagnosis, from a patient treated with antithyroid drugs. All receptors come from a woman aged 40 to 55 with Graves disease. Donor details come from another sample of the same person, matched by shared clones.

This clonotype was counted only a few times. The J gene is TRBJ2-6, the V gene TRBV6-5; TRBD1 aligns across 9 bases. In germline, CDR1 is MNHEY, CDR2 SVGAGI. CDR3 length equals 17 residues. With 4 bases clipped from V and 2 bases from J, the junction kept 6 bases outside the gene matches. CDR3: CASSSGTGFPGANVLTF. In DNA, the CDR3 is TGTGCCAGCAGTTCCGGGACAGGGTTCCCTGGGGCCAACGTCCTGACTTTC.

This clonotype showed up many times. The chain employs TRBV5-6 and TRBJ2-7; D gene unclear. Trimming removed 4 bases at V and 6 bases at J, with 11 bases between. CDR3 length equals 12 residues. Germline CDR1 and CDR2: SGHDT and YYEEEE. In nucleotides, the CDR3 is TGTGCCAGCAGCGCTATAGATGGCGAGCAGTACTTC. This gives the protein CASSAIDGEQYF. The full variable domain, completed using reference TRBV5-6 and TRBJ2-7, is DAGVTQSPTHLIKTRGQQVTLRCSPKSGHDTVSWYQQALGQGPQFIFQYYEEEERQRGNFPDRFSGHQFPNYSSELNVNALLLGDSALYLCASSAIDGEQYFGPGTRLTVT.

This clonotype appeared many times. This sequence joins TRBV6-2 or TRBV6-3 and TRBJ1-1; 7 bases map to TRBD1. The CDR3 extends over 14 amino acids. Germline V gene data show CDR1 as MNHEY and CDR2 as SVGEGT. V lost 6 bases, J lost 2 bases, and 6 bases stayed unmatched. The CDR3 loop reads CASRDGTANTEAFF. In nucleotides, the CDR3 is TGTGCCAGCAGGGACGGGACAGCCAACACTGAAGCTTTCTTT.

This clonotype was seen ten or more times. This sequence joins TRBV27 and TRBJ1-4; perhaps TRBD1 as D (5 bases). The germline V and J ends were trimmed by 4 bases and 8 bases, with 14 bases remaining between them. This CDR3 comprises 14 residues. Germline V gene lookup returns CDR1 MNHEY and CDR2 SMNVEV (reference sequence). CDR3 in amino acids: CASSSDSGREKLFF. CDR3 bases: TGTGCCAGCAGTTCCGACAGCGGAAGGGAAAAACTGTTTTTT.

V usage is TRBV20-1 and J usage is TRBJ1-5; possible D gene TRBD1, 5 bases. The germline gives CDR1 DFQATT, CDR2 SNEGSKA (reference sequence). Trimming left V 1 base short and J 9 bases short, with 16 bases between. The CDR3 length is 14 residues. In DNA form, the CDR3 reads TGCAGTGCTAGAGGAGGGGCGACTTTTTCGCCCCAGCATTTT. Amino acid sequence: CSARGGATFSPQHF.

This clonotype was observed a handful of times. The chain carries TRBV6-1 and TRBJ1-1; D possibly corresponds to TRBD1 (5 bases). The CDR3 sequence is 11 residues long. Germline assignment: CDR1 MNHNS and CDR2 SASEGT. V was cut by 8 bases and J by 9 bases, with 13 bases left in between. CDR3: CASARGTQAFF. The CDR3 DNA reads TGTGCCAGCGCACGGGGGACCCAAGCTTTCTTT.

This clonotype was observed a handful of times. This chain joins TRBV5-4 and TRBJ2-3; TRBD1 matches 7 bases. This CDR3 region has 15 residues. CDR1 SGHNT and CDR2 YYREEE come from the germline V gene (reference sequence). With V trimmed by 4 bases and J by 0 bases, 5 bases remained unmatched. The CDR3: CASSRDSDSTDTQYF. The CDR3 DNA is TGTGCCAGCAGCAGGGACAGTGACAGCACAGATACGCAGTATTTT.

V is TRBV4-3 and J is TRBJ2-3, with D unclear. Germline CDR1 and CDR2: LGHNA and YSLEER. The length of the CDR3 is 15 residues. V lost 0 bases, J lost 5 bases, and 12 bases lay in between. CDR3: CASSQDRPGQDTQYF. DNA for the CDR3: TGCGCCAGCAGCCAAGATCGCCCCGGGCAAGATACGCAGTATTTT.

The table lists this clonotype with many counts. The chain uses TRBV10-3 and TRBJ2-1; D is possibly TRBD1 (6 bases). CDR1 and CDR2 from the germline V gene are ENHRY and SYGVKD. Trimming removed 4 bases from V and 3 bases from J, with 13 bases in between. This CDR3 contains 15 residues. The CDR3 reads CAISGTGLNYNEQFF. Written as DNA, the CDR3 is TGTGCCATCAGTGGTACAGGGCTAAACTACAATGAGCAGTTCTTC.

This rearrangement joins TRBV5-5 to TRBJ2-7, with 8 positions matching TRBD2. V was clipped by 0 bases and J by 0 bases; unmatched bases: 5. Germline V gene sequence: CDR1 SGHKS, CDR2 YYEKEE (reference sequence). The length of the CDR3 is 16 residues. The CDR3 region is CASSLELAELSYEQYF. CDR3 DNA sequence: TGTGCCAGCAGCTTGGAACTAGCGGAACTCTCCTACGAGCAGTACTTC.

Written as DNA, the CDR3 is TGTGCCAGCAGCCGTGGCGGAGGTGTTGGAGAGCAGTACTTC. Encoded protein: CASSRGGGVGEQYF. V and J are TRBV3-1 and TRBJ2-7; tentative D call: TRBD2 (5 bases). The CDR3 is 14 amino acids. In germline, CDR1 is LGHDT, CDR2 YNNKEL (reference sequence). The V and J ends lost 4 bases and 7 bases respectively, with 17 bases between them.

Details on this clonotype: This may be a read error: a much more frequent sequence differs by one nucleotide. The CDR3 here is CASKEVGNYVYTF. The CDR3 bases are TGTGCCAGCAAGGAGGTAGGGAACTATGTCTACACCTTC. The chain recombines TRBV28 with TRBJ1-2; D not resolved. Per germline, CDR1 MDHEN and CDR2 SYDVKM. The CDR3 runs to 13 residues.